The rows below give T cell receptor beta chains drawn from one sample of a study of Ad26.COV2.S vaccination and SARS-CoV-2 variants. TCRdb's copy holds only in-frame clones and misses some; the assay was immunoSEQ multiplex PCR. Among about 430,000 clones listed, 90% were seen once. The sequenced sample was peripheral blood, obtained in a trial of Ad26.COV2.S vaccine versus placebo. These receptors came from a person between 18 and 65 years old who received the Ad26.COV2.S COVID-19 vaccine or a placebo. The CDR3 runs from the conserved cysteine through the conserved F or W. The order of the fields is V gene, clone size, D gene, J gene, CDR3 protein, CDR3 DNA. The D gene is left open where the match is weak. For some rows the clone size is stated as once, few or many, or as a class when expanded; others skip it.

v_gene: TRBV29-1
abundance: -
d_gene: TRBD1
j_gene: TRBJ1-1
CDR3aa: CSVEQGATEAFF
CDR3nt: TGCAGCGTTGAACAGGGGGCCACTGAAGCTTTCTTT

v_gene: TRBV27
abundance: -
d_gene: TRBD1
j_gene: TRBJ2-3
CDR3aa: CASSVPGQGQDTQYF
CDR3nt: TGTGCCAGCAGTGTCCCGGGACAGGGGCAAGATACGCAGTATTTT

v_gene: TRBV18
abundance: -
d_gene: -
j_gene: TRBJ1-1
CDR3aa: CASSPQVNRDTEAFF
CDR3nt: TGTGCCAGCTCACCACAAGTGAACAGAGACACTGAAGCTTTCTTT

v_gene: TRBV30
abundance: -
d_gene: TRBD1
j_gene: TRBJ1-1
CDR3aa: CAWSVLHRGNTEAFF
CDR3nt: TGTGCCTGGAGTGTCCTCCACAGGGGGAACACTGAAGCTTTCTTT

v_gene: TRBV7-9
abundance: -
d_gene: -
j_gene: TRBJ2-1
CDR3aa: CASSSTGNEQFF
CDR3nt: TGTGCCAGCAGCTCGACTGGAAATGAGCAGTTCTTC

v_gene: TRBV10-1
abundance: once
d_gene: -
j_gene: TRBJ2-1
CDR3aa: CASSEGTGSYNEQFF
CDR3nt: TGCGCCAGCAGTGAAGGAACAGGGTCCTACAATGAGCAGTTCTTC

v_gene: TRBV2
abundance: once
d_gene: -
j_gene: TRBJ2-2
CDR3aa: CASSRLALPRGNTGELFF
CDR3nt: TGTGCCAGCAGCCGACTTGCCCTCCCTCGAGGGAACACCGGGGAGCTGTTTTTT

v_gene: TRBV5-6
abundance: -
d_gene: -
j_gene: TRBJ1-1
CDR3aa: CASSLVHRQFEAFF
CDR3nt: TGTGCCAGCAGCTTGGTTCATAGGCAGTTCGAAGCTTTCTTT

v_gene: TRBV5-1
abundance: -
d_gene: -
j_gene: TRBJ2-1
CDR3aa: CASLPGYLTYNEQFF
CDR3nt: TGCGCCAGTCTCCCAGGGTATTTAACCTACAATGAGCAGTTCTTC

v_gene: TRBV12-3/TRBV12-4
abundance: -
d_gene: -
j_gene: TRBJ2-5
CDR3aa: CASSLWVGETQYF
CDR3nt: TGTGCCAGCAGTTTGTGGGTTGGAGAGACCCAGTACTTC

v_gene: TRBV19
abundance: -
d_gene: -
j_gene: TRBJ2-5
CDR3aa: CASSTLVGRAHQETQYF
CDR3nt: TGTGCCAGTAGTACCCTCGTAGGCAGGGCCCATCAAGAGACCCAGTACTTC

v_gene: TRBV11-2
abundance: -
d_gene: TRBD1
j_gene: TRBJ2-7
CDR3aa: CASSTRGLNSEQYF
CDR3nt: TGTGCCAGCAGCACCAGGGGGCTAAATAGCGAGCAGTACTTC

v_gene: TRBV7-6
abundance: -
d_gene: -
j_gene: TRBJ2-3
CDR3aa: CASSSGRWEGTDTQYF
CDR3nt: TGTGCCAGCAGCTCAGGGAGGTGGGAGGGCACAGATACGCAGTATTTT

v_gene: TRBV19
abundance: -
d_gene: TRBD2
j_gene: TRBJ2-1
CDR3aa: CASSLAGNEQFF
CDR3nt: TGTGCCAGTAGTTTAGCGGGGAATGAGCAGTTCTTC

v_gene: TRBV11-2
abundance: few
d_gene: TRBD1
j_gene: TRBJ1-4
CDR3aa: CASSLLTGGREKLFF
CDR3nt: TGTGCCAGCAGCTTATTGACAGGGGGCCGAGAAAAACTGTTTTTT

v_gene: TRBV14
abundance: -
d_gene: -
j_gene: TRBJ1-4
CDR3aa: CASSQIGDNEKLFF
CDR3nt: TGTGCCAGCAGCCAGATCGGGGATAATGAAAAACTGTTTTTT

v_gene: TRBV4-1
abundance: -
d_gene: -
j_gene: TRBJ2-5
CDR3aa: CASSPSREGGETQYF
CDR3nt: TGCGCCAGCAGCCCCAGTCGGGAAGGTGGGGAGACCCAGTACTTC

v_gene: TRBV12-3/TRBV12-4
abundance: -
d_gene: TRBD1
j_gene: TRBJ2-7
CDR3aa: CASSSGQTYEQYF
CDR3nt: TGTGCCAGCAGCTCGGGACAGACCTACGAGCAGTACTTC

v_gene: TRBV6-5
abundance: once
d_gene: -
j_gene: TRBJ2-3
CDR3aa: CASSKKHTDTQYF
CDR3nt: TGTGCCAGCAGTAAAAAACACACAGATACGCAGTATTTT

v_gene: TRBV6-2/TRBV6-3
abundance: -
d_gene: -
j_gene: TRBJ1-2
CDR3aa: CASSYSDSYGYTF
CDR3nt: TGTGCCAGCAGTTACTCAGACAGTTATGGCTACACCTTC

v_gene: TRBV27
abundance: -
d_gene: -
j_gene: TRBJ1-4
CDR3aa: CASSIRTGNEKLFF
CDR3nt: TGTGCCAGCAGTATACGGACGGGTAATGAAAAACTGTTTTTT

v_gene: TRBV7-6
abundance: -
d_gene: -
j_gene: TRBJ2-7
CDR3aa: CASSLDGREYEQYF
CDR3nt: TGTGCCAGCAGCTTAGATGGGAGAGAATACGAGCAGTACTTC

v_gene: TRBV9
abundance: -
d_gene: -
j_gene: TRBJ1-1
CDR3aa: CASSGDGASEAFF
CDR3nt: TGTGCCAGCAGCGGGGACGGAGCATCCGAAGCTTTCTTT

v_gene: TRBV27
abundance: once
d_gene: TRBD2
j_gene: TRBJ2-7
CDR3aa: CASSSPKTSEEQYF
CDR3nt: TGTGCCAGCAGCTCCCCAAAGACTAGCGAGGAGCAGTACTTC

v_gene: TRBV6-1
abundance: -
d_gene: -
j_gene: TRBJ2-7
CDR3aa: CASSEAPPGEQYF
CDR3nt: TGTGCCAGCAGTGAAGCGCCCCCGGGCGAGCAGTACTTC

v_gene: TRBV30
abundance: -
d_gene: -
j_gene: TRBJ2-7
CDR3aa: CAWSVLREEQYF
CDR3nt: TGTGCCTGGAGTGTACTAAGGGAGGAGCAGTACTTC

v_gene: TRBV5-4
abundance: -
d_gene: -
j_gene: TRBJ1-2
CDR3aa: CASSAGGANYGYTF
CDR3nt: TGTGCCAGCAGCGCCGGCGGAGCTAACTATGGCTACACCTTC

v_gene: TRBV5-1
abundance: -
d_gene: TRBD1
j_gene: TRBJ1-6
CDR3aa: CASSRTGGNSPLHF
CDR3nt: TGCGCCAGCAGCCGGACAGGGGGTAATTCACCCCTCCACTTT

v_gene: TRBV10-3
abundance: -
d_gene: -
j_gene: TRBJ2-3
CDR3aa: CAISASGGATDTQYF
CDR3nt: TGTGCCATCAGTGCATCTGGAGGGGCCACAGATACGCAGTATTTT

v_gene: TRBV6-9
abundance: -
d_gene: -
j_gene: TRBJ2-7
CDR3aa: CASGVSVFYEQYF
CDR3nt: TGTGCCAGCGGGGTTAGTGTGTTCTACGAGCAGTACTTC

v_gene: TRBV7-8
abundance: -
d_gene: -
j_gene: TRBJ1-1
CDR3aa: CASSSRAMGKNTEAFF
CDR3nt: TGTGCCAGCAGCTCCAGGGCCATGGGGAAGAACACTGAAGCTTTCTTT

v_gene: TRBV5-8
abundance: -
d_gene: TRBD1
j_gene: TRBJ2-1
CDR3aa: CASSLGQGSYNEQFF
CDR3nt: TGTGCCAGCAGCTTGGGACAGGGATCCTACAATGAGCAGTTCTTC

v_gene: TRBV9
abundance: -
d_gene: -
j_gene: TRBJ2-1
CDR3aa: CASSGGTDYNEQFF
CDR3nt: TGTGCCAGCAGCGGCGGGACGGATTACAATGAGCAGTTCTTC

v_gene: TRBV19
abundance: -
d_gene: TRBD1
j_gene: TRBJ2-1
CDR3aa: CASSTIPGQVSHEQFF
CDR3nt: TGTGCCAGTAGTACAATACCGGGACAGGTCTCTCATGAGCAGTTCTTC

v_gene: TRBV4-3
abundance: -
d_gene: -
j_gene: TRBJ2-7
CDR3aa: CASSQGVSASRPYEQYF
CDR3nt: TGCGCCAGCAGCCAAGGGGTATCGGCTTCCCGTCCCTACGAGCAGTACTTC

v_gene: TRBV19
abundance: -
d_gene: -
j_gene: TRBJ2-1
CDR3aa: CASSTNNEQFF
CDR3nt: TGTGCCAGTAGTACCAACAATGAGCAGTTCTTC

v_gene: TRBV30
abundance: -
d_gene: -
j_gene: TRBJ1-3
CDR3aa: CAWSRDLSGNTIYF
CDR3nt: TGTGCCTGGAGTAGGGACCTCTCTGGAAACACCATATATTTT

v_gene: TRBV30
abundance: -
d_gene: TRBD1
j_gene: TRBJ1-4
CDR3aa: CAWSPDRGISEKLFF
CDR3nt: TGTGCCTGGAGCCCGGACAGGGGAATCAGTGAAAAACTGTTTTTT

v_gene: TRBV19
abundance: -
d_gene: TRBD1
j_gene: TRBJ1-6
CDR3aa: CASSPRRQGPARLHNSPLHF
CDR3nt: TGTGCCAGTAGTCCACGAAGACAGGGGCCCGCTCGGCTACATAATTCACCCCTCCACTTT

v_gene: TRBV14
abundance: -
d_gene: TRBD1
j_gene: TRBJ2-5
CDR3aa: CASSQGGRGRVQTQYF
CDR3nt: TGTGCCAGCAGCCAAGGTGGCAGGGGGCGCGTACAGACCCAGTACTTC

v_gene: TRBV7-2
abundance: -
d_gene: -
j_gene: TRBJ1-6
CDR3aa: CASTILRGNSPLHF
CDR3nt: TGTGCCAGCACCATACTACGGGGCAACTCACCCCTCCACTTT

v_gene: TRBV6-5
abundance: -
d_gene: -
j_gene: TRBJ2-2
CDR3aa: CASSWGRQPNTGELFF
CDR3nt: TGTGCCAGCAGTTGGGGCAGGCAACCGAACACCGGGGAGCTGTTTTTT

v_gene: TRBV5-5
abundance: -
d_gene: -
j_gene: TRBJ1-4
CDR3aa: CASSLESSATGSNEKLFF
CDR3nt: TGTGCCAGCAGCTTGGAATCTTCTGCGACAGGCTCTAATGAAAAACTGTTTTTT

v_gene: TRBV5-1
abundance: -
d_gene: TRBD2
j_gene: TRBJ2-7
CDR3aa: CASSDLAGERSYEQYF
CDR3nt: TGCGCCAGCAGCGATCTAGCGGGAGAAAGGTCCTACGAGCAGTACTTC

v_gene: TRBV5-1
abundance: once
d_gene: -
j_gene: TRBJ2-1
CDR3aa: CASSFTTPAYNEQFF
CDR3nt: TGCGCCAGCAGCTTTACTACCCCGGCTTACAATGAGCAGTTCTTC

v_gene: TRBV5-1
abundance: -
d_gene: -
j_gene: TRBJ1-3
CDR3aa: CASSLGVDSSGNTIYF
CDR3nt: TGCGCCAGCAGCTTGGGGGTGGACAGCTCTGGAAACACCATATATTTT

v_gene: TRBV7-8
abundance: -
d_gene: -
j_gene: TRBJ1-4
CDR3aa: CASSPPLYGDEKLFF
CDR3nt: TGTGCCAGCAGCCCCCCGCTCTATGGGGATGAAAAACTGTTTTTT

v_gene: TRBV11-2
abundance: -
d_gene: TRBD2
j_gene: TRBJ2-7
CDR3aa: CASSLAHGRAYEQYF
CDR3nt: TGTGCCAGCAGCTTAGCCCACGGGAGGGCCTACGAGCAGTACTTC

v_gene: TRBV15
abundance: -
d_gene: -
j_gene: TRBJ2-3
CDR3aa: CATSREPGWGGTDTQYF
CDR3nt: TGTGCCACCAGCAGAGAGCCCGGGTGGGGGGGCACAGATACGCAGTATTTT

v_gene: TRBV7-6
abundance: -
d_gene: -
j_gene: TRBJ2-6
CDR3aa: CASSLRGREAWANVLTF
CDR3nt: TGTGCCAGCAGCTTAAGGGGGCGGGAGGCTTGGGCCAACGTCCTGACTTTC

v_gene: TRBV7-2
abundance: few
d_gene: TRBD1
j_gene: TRBJ2-3
CDR3aa: CASSLGDPGQGTDTQYF
CDR3nt: TGTGCCAGCAGCTTAGGGGACCCGGGACAGGGGACAGATACGCAGTATTTT

v_gene: TRBV18
abundance: -
d_gene: TRBD2
j_gene: TRBJ2-3
CDR3aa: CASSFGLAGNTDTQYF
CDR3nt: TGTGCCAGCTCCTTCGGACTAGCGGGAAACACAGATACGCAGTATTTT

v_gene: TRBV6-6
abundance: -
d_gene: -
j_gene: TRBJ2-1
CDR3aa: CASSYSREQFF
CDR3nt: TGTGCCAGCAGTTACTCCCGTGAGCAGTTCTTC

v_gene: TRBV30
abundance: -
d_gene: -
j_gene: TRBJ2-7
CDR3aa: CAWSPLDKAYEQYF
CDR3nt: TGTGCCTGGAGTCCATTGGACAAGGCCTACGAGCAGTACTTC

v_gene: TRBV11-2
abundance: -
d_gene: -
j_gene: TRBJ2-6
CDR3aa: CASSPAGISSGANVLTF
CDR3nt: TGTGCCAGCAGCCCGGCGGGGATCAGCTCTGGGGCCAACGTCCTGACTTTC

v_gene: TRBV2
abundance: -
d_gene: -
j_gene: TRBJ2-7
CDR3aa: CASHGGPEQYF
CDR3nt: TGTGCCAGCCATGGGGGACCCGAGCAGTACTTC

v_gene: TRBV24-1
abundance: -
d_gene: TRBD2
j_gene: TRBJ2-5
CDR3aa: CATSRGDQETQYF
CDR3nt: TGTGCCACCAGTCGGGGGGACCAAGAGACCCAGTACTTC

v_gene: TRBV7-9
abundance: -
d_gene: TRBD2
j_gene: TRBJ2-1
CDR3aa: CASSSSGPSYNEQFF
CDR3nt: TGTGCCAGCAGCTCTAGCGGACCCTCCTACAATGAGCAGTTCTTC

v_gene: TRBV4-3
abundance: -
d_gene: -
j_gene: TRBJ2-1
CDR3aa: CASSQGLARGNNEQFF
CDR3nt: TGCGCCAGCAGCCAAGGGCTAGCGCGGGGAAACAATGAGCAGTTCTTC